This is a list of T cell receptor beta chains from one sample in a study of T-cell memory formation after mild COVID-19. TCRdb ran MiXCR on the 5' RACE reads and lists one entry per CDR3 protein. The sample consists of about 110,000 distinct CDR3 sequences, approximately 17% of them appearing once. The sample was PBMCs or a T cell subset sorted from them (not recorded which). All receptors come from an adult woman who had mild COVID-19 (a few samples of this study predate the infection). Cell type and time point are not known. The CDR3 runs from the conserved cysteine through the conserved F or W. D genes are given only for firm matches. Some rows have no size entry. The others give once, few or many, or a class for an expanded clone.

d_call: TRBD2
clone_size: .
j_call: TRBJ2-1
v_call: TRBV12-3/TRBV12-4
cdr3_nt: TGTGCCAGCAGTACTAGCGGGGCCTTCAATGAGCAGTTCTTC
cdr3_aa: CASSTSGAFNEQFF

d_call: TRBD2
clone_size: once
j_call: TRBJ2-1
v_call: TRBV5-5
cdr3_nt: TGTGCCAGCAGCTTGTTAGTTACTAGCGGGAGAAGACGTGACGAGCAGTTCTTC
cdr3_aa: CASSLLVTSGRRRDEQFF

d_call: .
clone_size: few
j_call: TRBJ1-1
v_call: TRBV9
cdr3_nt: TGTGCCAGCAGCGGTCCTGGGAACACTGAAGCTTTCTTT
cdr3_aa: CASSGPGNTEAFF

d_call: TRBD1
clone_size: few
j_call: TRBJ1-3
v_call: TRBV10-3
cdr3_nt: TGTGCCATCAGTGAGCCGGACAGGGCTGGAAACACCATATATTTT
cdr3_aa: CAISEPDRAGNTIYF

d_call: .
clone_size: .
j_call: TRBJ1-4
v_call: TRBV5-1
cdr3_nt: TGCGCCAGCAGCCCGGGTGAAGGGGACGAAAAACTGTTTTTT
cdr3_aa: CASSPGEGDEKLFF

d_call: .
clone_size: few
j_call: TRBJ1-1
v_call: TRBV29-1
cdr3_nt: TGCAGCGTACAAGTAACTGAAGCTTTCTTT
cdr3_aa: CSVQVTEAFF

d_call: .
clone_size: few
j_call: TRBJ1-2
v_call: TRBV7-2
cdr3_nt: TGTGCCAGCAGCTTAGCATCCTACACCTTC
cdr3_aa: CASSLASYTF

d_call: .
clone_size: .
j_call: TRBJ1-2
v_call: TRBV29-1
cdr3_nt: TGCAGCGTTCTCCTAACTCAGTCAGGGATTAACTATGGCTACACCTTC
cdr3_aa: CSVLLTQSGINYGYTF

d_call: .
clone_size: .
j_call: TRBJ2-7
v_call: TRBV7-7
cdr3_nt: TGTGCTAGCAGCTTATCGACGGACTACGAGCAGTACTTC
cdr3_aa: CASSLSTDYEQYF

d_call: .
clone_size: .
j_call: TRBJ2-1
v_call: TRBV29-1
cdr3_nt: TGCAGCGTTAGGGGAGCGGGCTTATACAATGAGCAGTTCTTC
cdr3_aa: CSVRGAGLYNEQFF

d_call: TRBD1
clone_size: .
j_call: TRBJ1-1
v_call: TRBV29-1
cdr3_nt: TGCAGCGCGGCGGGGCAGGGGGCGAATACTGAAGCTTTCTTT
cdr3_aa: CSAAGQGANTEAFF

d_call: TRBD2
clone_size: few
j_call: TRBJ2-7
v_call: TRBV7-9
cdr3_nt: TGTGCCAGCAGACCGGGACTAGAGATGGAGCAGTACTTC
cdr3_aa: CASRPGLEMEQYF

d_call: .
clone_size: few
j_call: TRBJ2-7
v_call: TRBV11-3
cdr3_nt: TGTGCCAGCAGCCAAAGACGGGACTCTCAGACAGACCCCTACGAGCAGTACTTC
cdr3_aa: CASSQRRDSQTDPYEQYF

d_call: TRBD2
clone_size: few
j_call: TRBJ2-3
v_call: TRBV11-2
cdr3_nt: TGTGCCAGCGGACCGGGACTAGTACCAGATACGCAGTATTTT
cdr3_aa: CASGPGLVPDTQYF

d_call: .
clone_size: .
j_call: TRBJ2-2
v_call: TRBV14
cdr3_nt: TGTGCCAGCAGCCCCACCGGGACTCAGAACACCGGGGAGCTGTTTTTT
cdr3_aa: CASSPTGTQNTGELFF

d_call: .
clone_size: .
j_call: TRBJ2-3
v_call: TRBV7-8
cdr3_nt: TGTGCCAGCAGCTCGGGGCCGGAAACTAGCACAGATACGCAGTATTTT
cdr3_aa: CASSSGPETSTDTQYF

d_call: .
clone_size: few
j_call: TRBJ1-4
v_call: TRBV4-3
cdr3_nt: TGCGCCAGCAGCCAAGACTCCACCCCGGCCACAACTAATGAAAAACTGTTTTTT
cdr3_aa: CASSQDSTPATTNEKLFF

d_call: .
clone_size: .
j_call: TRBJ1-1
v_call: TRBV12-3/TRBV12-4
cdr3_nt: TGTGCCAGCAGTTTAGCCATTGAAGCTTTCTTT
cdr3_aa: CASSLAIEAFF

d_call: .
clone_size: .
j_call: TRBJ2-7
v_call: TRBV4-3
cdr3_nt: TGCGCCAGCAGCCAATCTTATGGAGGCTACTCCTACGAGCAGTACTTC
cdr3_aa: CASSQSYGGYSYEQYF

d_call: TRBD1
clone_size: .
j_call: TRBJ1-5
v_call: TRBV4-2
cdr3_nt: TGTGCCAGCAGCCAAGATTTAGTTGGAGACAGGGACGGTCCCCAGCATTTT
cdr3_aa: CASSQDLVGDRDGPQHF

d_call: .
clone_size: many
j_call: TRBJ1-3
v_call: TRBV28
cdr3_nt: TGTGCCAGCAGTTTTGACCCGGCGAGCTCTGGAAACACCATATATTTT
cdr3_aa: CASSFDPASSGNTIYF

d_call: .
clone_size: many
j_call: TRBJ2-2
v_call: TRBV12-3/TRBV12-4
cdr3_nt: TGTGCCAGCACCCCCACAGGGTTAACCGGGGAGCTGTTTTTT
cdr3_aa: CASTPTGLTGELFF

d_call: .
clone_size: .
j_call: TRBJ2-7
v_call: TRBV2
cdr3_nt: TGTGCCAGCAGTGAAGGGTTAGGGAATAACGGCGAGCAGTACTTC
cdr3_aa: CASSEGLGNNGEQYF

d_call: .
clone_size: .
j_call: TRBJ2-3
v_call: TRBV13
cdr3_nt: TGTGCCAGCAGCTTAGCCGTCACAGATACGCAGTATTTT
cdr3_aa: CASSLAVTDTQYF

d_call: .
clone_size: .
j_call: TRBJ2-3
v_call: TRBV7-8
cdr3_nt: TGTGCCAGCACCCGCAACGGGGATACGCAGTATTTT
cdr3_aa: CASTRNGDTQYF

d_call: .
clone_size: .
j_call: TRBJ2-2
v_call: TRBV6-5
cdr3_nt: TGTGCCAGCAGTTACTCGAGCGGGTCAAACACCGGGGAGCTGTTTTTT
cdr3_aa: CASSYSSGSNTGELFF

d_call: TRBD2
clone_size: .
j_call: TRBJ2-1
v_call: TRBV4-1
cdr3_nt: TGCGCCAGCAGCCAAAGAACCTGGGCGGGGGATAATGAGCAGTTCTTC
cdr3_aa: CASSQRTWAGDNEQFF

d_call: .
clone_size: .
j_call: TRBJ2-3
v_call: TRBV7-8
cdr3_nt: TGTGCCAGCAGCTTAGCGGGGTCCTCTGGGGGCCCAGATACGCAGTATTTT
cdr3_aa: CASSLAGSSGGPDTQYF

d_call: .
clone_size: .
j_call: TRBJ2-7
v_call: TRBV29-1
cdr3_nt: TGCAGCGTCCATGTGTGGGGGACCCCCTACGAGCAGTACTTC
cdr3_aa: CSVHVWGTPYEQYF

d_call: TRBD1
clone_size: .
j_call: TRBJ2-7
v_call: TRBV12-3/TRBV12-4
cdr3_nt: TGTGCCAGCAGTCCGCCGGGACAGGGGCGAGACGAGCAGTACTTC
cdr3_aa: CASSPPGQGRDEQYF

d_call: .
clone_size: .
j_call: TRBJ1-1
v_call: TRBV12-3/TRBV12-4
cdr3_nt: TGTGCCAGCAGTCGGACGGGCTGGGGCACTGAAGCTTTCTTT
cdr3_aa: CASSRTGWGTEAFF

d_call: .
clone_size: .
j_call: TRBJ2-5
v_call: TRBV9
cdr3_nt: TGTGCCAGCAGCGTAGGAGGTGAGACCCAGTACTTC
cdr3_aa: CASSVGGETQYF

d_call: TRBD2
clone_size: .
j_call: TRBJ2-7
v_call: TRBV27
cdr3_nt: TGTGCCAGCAGTTACTCCATAGCGGGAGGGGCCTACGAGCAGTACTTC
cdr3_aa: CASSYSIAGGAYEQYF

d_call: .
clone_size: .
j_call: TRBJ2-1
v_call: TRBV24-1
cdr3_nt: TGTGCCACCAGTGGGCACAGGGAGGTCGATGAGCAGTTCTTC
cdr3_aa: CATSGHREVDEQFF

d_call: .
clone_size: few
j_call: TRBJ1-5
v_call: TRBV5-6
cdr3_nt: TGTGCCAGCAGCCTGGGCGCCAGCAATCAGCCCCAGCATTTT
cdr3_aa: CASSLGASNQPQHF

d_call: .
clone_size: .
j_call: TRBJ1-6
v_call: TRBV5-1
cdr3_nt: TGCGCCAGCAGCTTGGGAATTAGAGACCTAGGGAATTCACCCCTCCACTTT
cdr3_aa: CASSLGIRDLGNSPLHF

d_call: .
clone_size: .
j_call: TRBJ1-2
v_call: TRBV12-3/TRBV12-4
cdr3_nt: TGTGCCAGCAAGGGACCGCCTTCACCGAGCTACACCTTC
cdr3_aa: CASKGPPSPSYTF

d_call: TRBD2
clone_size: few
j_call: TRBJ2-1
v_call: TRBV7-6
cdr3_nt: TGTGCCAGCAGCTTAGCGCAACTAGCGGGGGGGCTCAATGAGCAGTTCTTC
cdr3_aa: CASSLAQLAGGLNEQFF

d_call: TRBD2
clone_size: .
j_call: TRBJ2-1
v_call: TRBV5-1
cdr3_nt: TGCGCCAGCAGCTTGGTGGGACTAGCGGGTGACCCCCTCTACAATGAGCAGTTCTTC
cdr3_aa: CASSLVGLAGDPLYNEQFF

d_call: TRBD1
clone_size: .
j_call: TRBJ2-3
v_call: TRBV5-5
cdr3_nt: TGTGCCAGCAGCTTTCTCCGACCCGGGACAGGGACGGGAGATACGCAGTATTTT
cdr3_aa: CASSFLRPGTGTGDTQYF

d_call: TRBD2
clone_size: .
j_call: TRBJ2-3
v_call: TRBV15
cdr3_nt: TGTGCCACCAGCACACCTCCTCCGGGAGGCGATACGCAGTATTTT
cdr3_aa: CATSTPPPGGDTQYF

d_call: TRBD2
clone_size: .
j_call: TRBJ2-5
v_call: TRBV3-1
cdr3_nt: TGTGCCAGCAGCCAAGATAGCCCCGGACTAGCGGGGGAGGAGACCCAGTACTTC
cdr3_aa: CASSQDSPGLAGEETQYF